Presented here are 22 T cell receptor beta chains from one specimen sequenced in a study of cytomegalovirus exposure and HLA in healthy donors (dated by TCRdb to 2017 to 2019). Library preparation employed the immunoSEQ multiplex PCR assay. The multiplex PCR relied on a mix of 60 forward primers for TCR Vbeta segments and 13 reverse primers for TCR Jbeta segments. The source is immuneACCESS, and TCRdb retained only in-frame sequences with V and J called. Part of the clones is not carried over; for the studies checked, unresolved V genes explain less than half of this, and the remainder is unexplained. Here the sample has about 34,000 clones; around nine tenths occur a single time. The ten largest clones add up to about 2.9% of the sample. What was sequenced was PBMCs. The receptors originated from a boy younger than 18 in good health and CMV-seronegative.

This clone was observed a handful of times. The CDR3 is CSARRDYEQYF. CDR3 DNA sequence: TGCAGTGCTAGGAGGGACTACGAGCAGTACTTC. The V and J genes are TRBV20-1 and TRBJ2-7; weak D call: TRBD2 (5 bases). Trimming left V 3 bases short and J 3 bases short, with 6 bases between. This CDR3 region has 11 residues. The germline V gene has CDR1 DFQATT and CDR2 SNEGSKA (reference sequence).

This sequence joins TRBV5-6 and TRBJ1-1, with D possibly matching TRBD1 (6 bases). Per germline, CDR1 SGHDT and CDR2 YYEEEE. This CDR3 contains 14 residues. Trimming stripped 3 bases from V and 7 bases from J, with 16 bases between. CDR3 nucleotides: TGTGCCAGCAGCTCCTCCGGGGGGCCAAATGAAGCTTTCTTT. Protein: CASSSSGGPNEAFF.

V gene TRBV25-1 combines with J gene TRBJ2-2, with 8 nucleotides matching TRBD2. With V trimmed by 5 bases and J by 4 bases, 6 bases remained unmatched. The germline V gene encodes CDR1 MGHDK and CDR2 SYGVNS. CDR3 length: 15 residues. CDR3 residues: CASSPLSGGTGELFF. The CDR3 DNA is TGTGCCAGCAGTCCCCTCAGCGGGGGCACCGGGGAGCTGTTTTTT.

This clone has only a few counts. The gene calls are TRBV5-1 and TRBJ1-6; TRBD1 matches 7 bases. The CDR3 runs 16 residues. The junction had 14 bases not matched to a gene; V was cut back by 4 bases and J by 10 bases. CDR1 SGHRS and CDR2 YFSETQ come from the germline V gene. This chain's CDR3 is CASSQGRGTDESPLHF. CDR3 sequence (DNA): TGCGCCAGCAGCCAAGGAAGGGGGACAGACGAGTCACCCCTCCACTTT.

V gene TRBV14 combines with J gene TRBJ1-4; D remains ambiguous. Germline assignment: CDR1 SGHDN and CDR2 FVKESK. The V and J ends lost 2 bases and 1 base respectively, with 11 bases between them. The CDR3 runs 16 residues. The CDR3 reads CASSQFGEGTNEKLFF. The CDR3 nucleotides are TGTGCCAGCAGCCAATTCGGGGAAGGAACTAATGAAAAACTGTTTTTT.

V gene TRBV5-1 combines with J gene TRBJ2-7; 7 bases are a match to TRBD2. Germline-derived CDR1 and CDR2 are SGHRS and YFSETQ. The V and J ends lost 1 base and 3 bases, in that order; junction bases with no gene match: 4. The CDR3 loop spans 14 amino acids. The chain's CDR3 is CASSLSSGHYEQYF. CDR3 coding DNA: TGCGCCAGCAGCTTGTCTAGCGGACACTACGAGCAGTACTTC.

The chain employs TRBV9 and TRBJ2-4; D perhaps matches TRBD2 (6 bases). V lost 0 bases, J lost 7 bases, and 14 bases lay in between. The CDR3 has 15 residues. Germline loops: CDR1 SGDLS, CDR2 YYNGEE. The CDR3 here is CASSVDGSGGNIQYF. In DNA form, the CDR3 reads TGTGCCAGCAGCGTAGACGGCAGCGGAGGGAACATTCAGTACTTC.

This chain links TRBV7-2 with TRBJ2-2; D may be TRBD1 (5 bases). The germline CDR1 and CDR2 sequences are SGHTA and FQGNSA. With 3 bases removed from V and 4 bases from J, the gap between germline ends came to 9 bases. This CDR3 contains 14 residues. Written as DNA, the CDR3 is TGTGCCAGCAGCTTTCAGGGAAGCACCGGGGAGCTGTTTTTT. Protein sequence: CASSFQGSTGELFF. The full variable domain, rest sourced from reference TRBV7-2 and TRBJ2-2, is GAGVSQSPSNKVTEKGKDVELRCDPISGHTALYWYRQSLGQGLEFLIYFQGNSAPDKSGLPSDRFSAERTGGSVSTLTIQRTQQEDSAVYLCASSFQGSTGELFFGEGSRLTVL.

The chain has TRBV6-5 and TRBJ2-7; D might be TRBD2 (6 bases). V lost 5 bases to trimming and J lost 10 bases, with 24 bases between them. The CDR3 is made up of 15 amino acids. Germline assignment: CDR1 MNHEY and CDR2 SVGAGI. The chain's CDR3 is CASSRRRGGEVGQYF. CDR3 in DNA: TGTGCCAGCAGTCGTCGGCGGGGCGGAGAGGTCGGTCAGTACTTC.

The V gene is TRBV2, the J gene TRBJ2-7; unclear D gene. The ends were cut back, 4 bases at V and 7 bases at J, with 8 bases in the middle. The CDR3 runs 11 residues. CDR1 SNHLY and CDR2 FYNNEI come from the germline V gene. The CDR3 region has the DNA TGTGCCAGCAGTGGTCGGGTTGAGCAGTACTTC. It translates to CASSGRVEQYF.

The rearrangement joins TRBV5-5 to TRBJ1-2; D gene unclear. Trimming cost V 0 bases and J 5 bases, with 5 bases left between them. This CDR3 has 12 residues. Germline CDR1 is SGHKS and CDR2 is YYEKEE (reference sequence). CDR3 nucleotides: TGTGCCAGCAGCTTGGAACAGTATGGCTACACCTTC. Encoded protein: CASSLEQYGYTF. Supplemented by reference TRBV5-5 and TRBJ1-2, the full variable domain reads DAGVTQSPTHLIKTRGQQVTLRCSPISGHKSVSWYQQVLGQGPQFIFQYYEKEERGRGNFPDRFSARQFPNYSSELNVNALLLGDSALYLCASSLEQYGYTFGSGTRLTVV.

The V and J genes are TRBV2 and TRBJ2-3; the match to TRBD2 covers 8 bases. V lost 4 bases and J lost 5; bases outside the gene matches: 14. This CDR3 spans 17 amino acids. From germline, CDR1 is SNHLY and CDR2 FYNNEI. The CDR3 sequence: CASSALSRGAFVDTQYF. The CDR3 bases are TGTGCCAGCAGTGCACTATCGCGGGGGGCCTTCGTAGATACGCAGTATTTT.

The chain has TRBV6-5 and TRBJ1-3; unclear D gene. The CDR3 has 14 residues. Trimming pared 7 bases from V and 1 base from J, leaving 11 bases between. The germline V gene encodes CDR1 MNHEY and CDR2 SVGAGI. DNA of the CDR3: TGTGCCAGCACCGTGCCGGGTTCTGGAAACACCATATATTTT. This gives the protein CASTVPGSGNTIYF.

J is TRBJ2-3 and V is TRBV15, with D possibly matching TRBD2 (5 bases). The germline CDR1 and CDR2 sequences are LNHNV and YYDKDF (reference sequence). The CDR3 is 15 amino acids. V was cut by 5 bases and J by 0 bases, with 12 bases left in between. The CDR3 nucleotides are TGTGCCACCAGCCGGGCAGCGGATAGCACAGATACGCAGTATTTT. Protein: CATSRAADSTDTQYF.

V and J are TRBV6-4 and TRBJ2-1; 10 nucleotides agree with TRBD1. The CDR3 length is 17 residues. Germline assignment: CDR1 MRHNA and CDR2 SNTAGT. The J segment lost 4 bases and the V segment lost 4 bases, leaving 10 bases of the junction unmatched. This CDR3 reads CASSGMVGTGDYNEQFF. The DNA for the CDR3 is TGTGCCAGCAGTGGAATGGTTGGGACAGGGGATTACAATGAGCAGTTCTTC.

The chain employs TRBV19 and TRBJ2-5, with TRBD2 matching over 10 bases. Unmatched junction bases numbered 7, after V lost 1 base and J lost 5 bases. CDR1 is LNHDA, CDR2 SQIVND, per germline (reference sequence). This CDR3 region has 16 residues. The CDR3 DNA sequence: TGTGCCAGTAGTATAGGTAGCGGGGGGTTGCTCGAGACCCAGTACTTC. Translating gives CASSIGSGGLLETQYF.

This clone showed up just once. Written as DNA, the CDR3 is TGTGCCAGCAGCCCTACTGACAGGGGGTCCTACAATGAGCAGTTCTTC. This codes for CASSPTDRGSYNEQFF. The chain couples TRBV11-3 to TRBJ2-1, with 9 bases fitting TRBD1. CDR3 length equals 16 residues. V lost 5 bases and J lost 1; bases outside the gene matches: 6. Germline CDR1 is SGHNT and CDR2 is YENEEA.

The chain couples TRBV6-6 to TRBJ2-1; D ambiguous. Germline lookup yields CDR1 MNHNY and CDR2 SVGAGI (reference sequence). V lost 0 bases and J lost 4, with 4 bases in between. This CDR3 is built from 13 residues. The DNA of the CDR3 is TGTGCCAGCAGTTACTCACAGTACAATGAGCAGTTCTTC. Residues: CASSYSQYNEQFF.

The rearrangement links TRBV27 to TRBJ2-5; D may be TRBD2 (7 bases). The CDR3 runs to 15 residues. The ends were cut back, 7 bases at V and 4 bases at J, with 19 bases in the middle. Germline values: CDR1 MNHEY, CDR2 SMNVEV (reference sequence). This CDR3 reads CASNFQGGGGETQYF. The CDR3 coding sequence is TGTGCCAGCAACTTCCAAGGCGGGGGCGGAGAGACCCAGTACTTC.

The chain uses TRBV6-5 and TRBJ2-3, with TRBD1 matching over 9 bases. The V segment lost 5 bases and the J segment 3 bases; nucleotides outside the gene matches: 6. Germline V CDR1 and CDR2: MNHEY, SVGAGI. This CDR3 region has 15 residues. The CDR3 DNA is TGTGCCAGCAGTAAATCCGGGACAGGGACAGATACGCAGTATTTT. This gives the protein CASSKSGTGTDTQYF.

The J gene is TRBJ1-5, the V gene TRBV21-1; the D call in the table, TRBD1, was not verified against the DNA. TRBV21-1 is marked as a pseudogene. The CDR3 runs to 15 residues. CDR3 sequence reads: CASKENIQGLQPQHF. The CDR3 nucleotides are TGTGCCAGCAAGGAGAACATACAGGGCCTTCAGCCCCAGCATTTT.

Here the CDR3 DNA reads TGTGCCAGCAGCTTAGCTGGAGTTTATGGCTACACCTTC. This encodes CASSLAGVYGYTF. The rearrangement uses TRBV7-9 and TRBJ1-2; D unclear. From germline, CDR1 is SEHNR and CDR2 FQNEAQ (reference sequence). The CDR3 is 13 residues long. V gave up 0 bases and J gave up 5 bases, with 7 bases separating them.